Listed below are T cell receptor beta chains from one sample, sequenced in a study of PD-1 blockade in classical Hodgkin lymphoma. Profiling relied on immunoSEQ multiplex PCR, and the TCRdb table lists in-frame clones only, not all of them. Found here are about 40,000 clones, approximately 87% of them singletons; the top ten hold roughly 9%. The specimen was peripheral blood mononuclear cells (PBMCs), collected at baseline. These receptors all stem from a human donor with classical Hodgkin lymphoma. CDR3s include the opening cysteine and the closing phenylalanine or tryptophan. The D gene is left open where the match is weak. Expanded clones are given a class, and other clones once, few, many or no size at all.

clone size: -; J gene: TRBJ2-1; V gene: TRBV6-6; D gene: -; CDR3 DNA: TGTGCCAGCAGCCACGGGGGGCCCAATGAGCAGTTCTTC; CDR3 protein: CASSHGGPNEQFF
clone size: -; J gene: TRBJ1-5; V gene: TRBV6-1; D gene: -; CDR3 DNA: TGTGCCAGCAGTGGCCCCGAACGCGGCAATCAGCCCCAGCATTTT; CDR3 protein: CASSGPERGNQPQHF
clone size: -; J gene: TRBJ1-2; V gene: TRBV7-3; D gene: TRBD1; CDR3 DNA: TGTGCCACCAAGCCCACAGGGGGGGACTATGGCTACACCTTC; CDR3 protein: CATKPTGGDYGYTF
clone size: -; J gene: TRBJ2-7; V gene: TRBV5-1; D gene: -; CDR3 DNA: TGCGCCAGCAGCTCCCAGGGTAATACCTACGAGCAGTACTTC; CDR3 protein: CASSSQGNTYEQYF
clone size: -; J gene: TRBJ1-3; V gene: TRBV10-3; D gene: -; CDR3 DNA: TGTGCCATCAGTGATAATTTCGGGGACACTGGAAACACCATATATTTT; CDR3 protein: CAISDNFGDTGNTIYF
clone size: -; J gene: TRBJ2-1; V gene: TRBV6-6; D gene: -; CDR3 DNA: TGTGCCAGCAGTTACTTGCGTACTTCGGGGAAAAATGAGCAGTTCTTC; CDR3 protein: CASSYLRTSGKNEQFF
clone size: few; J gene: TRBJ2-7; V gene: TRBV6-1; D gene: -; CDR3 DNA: TGTGCCAGCTCCTACACAGGGACGACCTACGAGCAGTACTTC; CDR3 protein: CASSYTGTTYEQYF
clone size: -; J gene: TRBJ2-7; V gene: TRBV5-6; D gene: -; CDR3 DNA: TGTGCCAGCAGCTTGTGGGCGTTGGGGTACGAGCAGTACTTC; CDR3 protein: CASSLWALGYEQYF
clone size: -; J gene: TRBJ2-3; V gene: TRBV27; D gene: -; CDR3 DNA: TGTGCCAGCAGCCCCTCCGGGGGAGATACGCAGTATTTT; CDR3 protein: CASSPSGGDTQYF
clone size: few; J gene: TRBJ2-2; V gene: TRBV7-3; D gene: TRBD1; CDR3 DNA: TGTGCCAGCAGCTATCAGGGGGCTAGGGCCGGGGAGCTGTTTTTT; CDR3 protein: CASSYQGARAGELFF
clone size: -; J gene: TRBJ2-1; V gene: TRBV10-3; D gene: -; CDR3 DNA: TGTGCCATCAAGGGGTCCAATGAGCAGTTCTTC; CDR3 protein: CAIKGSNEQFF
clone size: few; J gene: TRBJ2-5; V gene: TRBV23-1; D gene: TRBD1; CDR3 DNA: TGCGCCAGCGGCTCCGGGACAGAACAAGAGACCCAGTACTTC; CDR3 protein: CASGSGTEQETQYF
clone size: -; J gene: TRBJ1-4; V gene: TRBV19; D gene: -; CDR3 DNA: TGTGCCAGTACCCGGACAGACGGGGCTAATGAAAAACTGTTTTTT; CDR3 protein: CASTRTDGANEKLFF
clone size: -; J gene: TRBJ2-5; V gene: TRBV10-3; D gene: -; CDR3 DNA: TGTGCCATCAGTGAGTCGGTCGGGGAGACCCAGTACTTC; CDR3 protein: CAISESVGETQYF
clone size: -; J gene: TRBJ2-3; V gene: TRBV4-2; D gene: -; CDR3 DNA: TGTGCCAGCAGCCCGACAGGACGCACAGATACGCAGTATTTT; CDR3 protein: CASSPTGRTDTQYF
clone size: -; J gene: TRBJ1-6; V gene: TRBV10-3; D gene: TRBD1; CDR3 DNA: TGTGCCATCAGTCGTCAGGGGGGGGCAGATAATTCACCCCTCCACTTT; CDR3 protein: CAISRQGGADNSPLHF
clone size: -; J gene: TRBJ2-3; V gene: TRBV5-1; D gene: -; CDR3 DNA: TGCGCCAGCAGCAACCGGGTGTTATCGCAGTATTTT; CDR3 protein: CASSNRVLSQYF
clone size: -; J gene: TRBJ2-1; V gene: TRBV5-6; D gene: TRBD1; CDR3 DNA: TGTGCCAGCAGCTTGGGTGGGACAGGGTACAATGAGCAGTTCTTC; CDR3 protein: CASSLGGTGYNEQFF
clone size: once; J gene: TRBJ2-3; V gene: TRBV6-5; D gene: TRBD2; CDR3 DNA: TGTGCCAGCAGGGGACTAGCGGAGCGCACAGATACGCAGTATTTT; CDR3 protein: CASRGLAERTDTQYF
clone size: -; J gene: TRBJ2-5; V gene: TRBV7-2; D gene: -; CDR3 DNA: TGTGCCAGCAGCTTTAGTAGAGCTGCGACCCAGTACTTC; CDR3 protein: CASSFSRAATQYF
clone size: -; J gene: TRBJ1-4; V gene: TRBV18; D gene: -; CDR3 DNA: TGTGCCAGCTCACCCTACGTTAAGCTTGGTGAAAAACTGTTTTTT; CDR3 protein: CASSPYVKLGEKLFF
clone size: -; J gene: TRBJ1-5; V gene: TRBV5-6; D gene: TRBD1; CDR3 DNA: TGTGCCAGCAGTCGACAGGGATGGAATCAGCCCCAGCATTTT; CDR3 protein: CASSRQGWNQPQHF
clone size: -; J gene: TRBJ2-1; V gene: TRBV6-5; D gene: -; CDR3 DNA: TGTGCCAGCATCAGCGGAAGCTCCTACAATGAGCAGTTCTTC; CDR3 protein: CASISGSSYNEQFF
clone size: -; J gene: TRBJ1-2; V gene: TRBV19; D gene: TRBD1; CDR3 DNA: TGTGCCAGCAAAAACAGGGGGGAAGGCTATGGCTACACCTTC; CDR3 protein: CASKNRGEGYGYTF
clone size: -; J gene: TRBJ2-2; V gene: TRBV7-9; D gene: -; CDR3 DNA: TGTGCCAGCAGCTTGGTCGGGGGATCGCCCACCGGGGAGCTGTTTTTT; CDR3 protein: CASSLVGGSPTGELFF
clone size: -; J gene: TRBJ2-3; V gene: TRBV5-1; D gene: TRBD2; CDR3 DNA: TGCGCCAGCAGCCGACAGCGGGAGTGGTCAGATACGCAGTATTTT; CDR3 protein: CASSRQREWSDTQYF
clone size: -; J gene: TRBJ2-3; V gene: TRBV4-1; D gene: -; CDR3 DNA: TGCGCCAGCAGCCAAGCGAGAACTAGCACAGATACGCAGTATTTT; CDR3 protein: CASSQARTSTDTQYF
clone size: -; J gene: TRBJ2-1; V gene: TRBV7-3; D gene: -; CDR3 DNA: TGTGCCAGCAGCCCGGGACACTCCTCCTACAATGAGCAGTTCTTC; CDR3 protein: CASSPGHSSYNEQFF
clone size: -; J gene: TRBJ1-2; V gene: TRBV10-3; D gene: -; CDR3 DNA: TGTGCCAACCCCGGACACCATGGCTACACCTTC; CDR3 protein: CANPGHHGYTF
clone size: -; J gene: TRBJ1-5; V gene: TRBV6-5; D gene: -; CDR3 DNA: TGTGCCAGCAGTTACGGCAGGGAAGGCAATCAGCCCCAGCATTTT; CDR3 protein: CASSYGREGNQPQHF
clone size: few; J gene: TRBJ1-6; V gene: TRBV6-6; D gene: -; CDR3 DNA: TGTGCCAGCAGTTACTCAAGGGGAAATTCACCCCTCCACTTT; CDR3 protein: CASSYSRGNSPLHF
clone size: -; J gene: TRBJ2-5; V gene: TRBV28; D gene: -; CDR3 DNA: TGTGCCAGCGGAAGGGCTGGAGAGACCCAGTACTTC; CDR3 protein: CASGRAGETQYF
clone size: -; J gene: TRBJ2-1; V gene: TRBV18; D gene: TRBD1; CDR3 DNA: TGTGCCAGCTCACCACCGGGAGGACAGGGTGTTGAGCAGTTCTTC; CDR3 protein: CASSPPGGQGVEQFF
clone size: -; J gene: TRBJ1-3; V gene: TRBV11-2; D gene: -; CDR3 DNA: TGTGCCAGCAGCCAAGACCGGATCGGAAACACCATATATTTT; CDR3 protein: CASSQDRIGNTIYF
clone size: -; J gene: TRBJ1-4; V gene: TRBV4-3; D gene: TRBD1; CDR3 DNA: TGCGCCAGCAGCCAAGAAAGACAGGGGCGGAGTGAAAAACTGTTTTTT; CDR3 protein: CASSQERQGRSEKLFF
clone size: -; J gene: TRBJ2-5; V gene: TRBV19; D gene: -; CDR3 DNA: TGTGCCAGTAGTATGAATGTCCAAGAGACCCAGTACTTC; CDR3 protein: CASSMNVQETQYF
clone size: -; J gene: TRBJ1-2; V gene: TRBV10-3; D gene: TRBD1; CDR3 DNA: TGTGCCATCAGCTTTCTCCGGGACAGGGCCGGCAATGGCTACACCTTC; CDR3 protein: CAISFLRDRAGNGYTF
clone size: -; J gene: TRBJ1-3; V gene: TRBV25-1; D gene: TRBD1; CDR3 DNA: TGTGCCAGCAGGGATGACAGGGGGCGAGGAAACACCATATATTTT; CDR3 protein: CASRDDRGRGNTIYF
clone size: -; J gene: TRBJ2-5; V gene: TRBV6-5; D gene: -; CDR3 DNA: TGTGCCAGCAGGGCCGGGACGGGCGCGCCCCAGTACTTC; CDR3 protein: CASRAGTGAPQYF
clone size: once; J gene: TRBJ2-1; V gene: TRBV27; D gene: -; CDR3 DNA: TGTGCCAGCAGTTTCTTGTCAGGGTACAACAATGAGCAGTTCTTC; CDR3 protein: CASSFLSGYNNEQFF
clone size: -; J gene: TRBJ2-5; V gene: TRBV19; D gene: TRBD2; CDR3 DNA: TGTGCCAGTAGTCTCCGGACTAGCGGGAGGTACCAAGAGACCCAGTACTTC; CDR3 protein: CASSLRTSGRYQETQYF
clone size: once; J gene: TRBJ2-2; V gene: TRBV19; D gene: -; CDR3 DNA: TGTGCCACCGAGAGGGTCGCCCGGGGCACCGGGGAGCTGTTTTTT; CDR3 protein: CATERVARGTGELFF
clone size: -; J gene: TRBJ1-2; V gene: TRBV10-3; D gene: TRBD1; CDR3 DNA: TGTGCCACCATGGACAGGGCCCATAACAACTATGGCTACACCTTC; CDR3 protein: CATMDRAHNNYGYTF
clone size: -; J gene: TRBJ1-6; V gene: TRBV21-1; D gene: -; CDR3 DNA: TGTGCCAGCAGCAAACCCCGGGACAGAGTCTCCCCCTACTCCTATAATTCACCCCTCCACTTT; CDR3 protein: CASSKPRDRVSPYSYNSPLHF
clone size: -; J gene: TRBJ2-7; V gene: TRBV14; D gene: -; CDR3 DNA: TGTGCCAGCAGCCAAGATACACAGCTATCCTACGAGCAGTACTTC; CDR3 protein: CASSQDTQLSYEQYF
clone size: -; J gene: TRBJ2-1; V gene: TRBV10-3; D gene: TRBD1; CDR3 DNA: TGTGCCATCAGTGCCCGGACAGGGTATGGCTATGAGCAGTTCTTC; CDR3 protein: CAISARTGYGYEQFF
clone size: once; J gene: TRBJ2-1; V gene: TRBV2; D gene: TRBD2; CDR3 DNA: TGTGCCAGCACTGGGACTAGCGGGAGGTGGAATGAGCAGTTCTTC; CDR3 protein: CASTGTSGRWNEQFF
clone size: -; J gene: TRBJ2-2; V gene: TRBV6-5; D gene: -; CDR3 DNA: TGTGCCAGCACTGCGCCGAACACCGGGGAGCTGTTTTTT; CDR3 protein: CASTAPNTGELFF